The rows below give T cell receptor beta chains drawn from one sample of a study of patients and donors after allogeneic stem cell transplantation. Each CDR3 protein is one row after TCRdb ran MiXCR on the RT-PCR reads. Among about a million distinct CDR3 sequences listed, roughly 18% were seen once. Material for sequencing was blood, either unsorted or a sorted T cell fraction (not recorded which). These receptors all come from a human donor who was either an allogeneic HSCT recipient or a stem cell or donor lymphocyte infusion donor (not recorded which). It is not recorded whose cells these are; they may come from a transplant donor. The CDR3 runs from the conserved cysteine through the conserved F or W. D genes are given only for firm matches. Part of the rows lack a size; the others show once, few, many or a class for expanded clones.

v_call: TRBV20-1; d_call: -; j_call: TRBJ2-2; clone_size: few; cdr3_aa: CSARVGGNTGELFF; cdr3_nt: TGCAGTGCTAGAGTTGGGGGGAACACCGGGGAGCTGTTTTTT
v_call: TRBV20-1; d_call: TRBD2; j_call: TRBJ2-7; clone_size: -; cdr3_aa: CSARDPGRSTYEQYF; cdr3_nt: TGCAGTGCTAGAGATCCCGGGAGGAGTACCTACGAGCAGTACTTC
v_call: TRBV11-1; d_call: TRBD2; j_call: TRBJ2-3; clone_size: few; cdr3_aa: CASSRGLAGALTTDTQYF; cdr3_nt: TGTGCCAGCAGCCGAGGACTAGCGGGGGCCCTTACCACAGATACGCAGTATTTT
v_call: TRBV12-3/TRBV12-4; d_call: TRBD1; j_call: TRBJ1-2; clone_size: few; cdr3_aa: CASSYRDRGSGYTF; cdr3_nt: TGTGCCAGCAGTTACCGGGACAGGGGTAGTGGCTACACCTTC
v_call: TRBV9; d_call: -; j_call: TRBJ2-1; clone_size: -; cdr3_aa: CASSPLASLGNEQFF; cdr3_nt: TGTGCCAGCAGCCCTCTAGCGTCCCTGGGGAATGAGCAGTTCTTC
v_call: TRBV20-1; d_call: -; j_call: TRBJ2-7; clone_size: -; cdr3_aa: CSAMGELREQYF; cdr3_nt: TGCAGTGCCATGGGCGAGCTGAGGGAGCAGTACTTC
v_call: TRBV9; d_call: -; j_call: TRBJ1-2; clone_size: few; cdr3_aa: CASSVTPQSPVGGYTF; cdr3_nt: TGTGCCAGCAGCGTAACGCCACAGAGCCCCGTTGGCGGCTACACCTTC
v_call: TRBV19; d_call: -; j_call: TRBJ2-7; clone_size: -; cdr3_aa: CASSIGTTEQYF; cdr3_nt: TGTGCCAGTAGTATCGGGACAACCGAGCAGTACTTC
v_call: TRBV11-1; d_call: TRBD2; j_call: TRBJ2-3; clone_size: -; cdr3_aa: CASRPGTSGSPAGTDTQYF; cdr3_nt: TGTGCCAGCAGACCCGGGACTAGCGGGAGCCCAGCCGGCACAGATACGCAGTATTTT
v_call: TRBV5-1; d_call: -; j_call: TRBJ1-1; clone_size: -; cdr3_aa: CASSRADSRQNTEAFF; cdr3_nt: TGCGCCAGCAGCAGGGCGGACAGTCGACAGAACACTGAAGCTTTCTTT
v_call: TRBV27; d_call: -; j_call: TRBJ1-1; clone_size: -; cdr3_aa: CASSLYHPGLTEAFF; cdr3_nt: TGTGCCAGCAGTTTATATCATCCAGGATTGACTGAAGCTTTCTTT
v_call: TRBV4-3; d_call: -; j_call: TRBJ1-5; clone_size: -; cdr3_aa: CASSQDKTGAGQPQHF; cdr3_nt: TGCGCCAGCAGCCAAGATAAGACGGGGGCTGGACAGCCCCAGCATTTT
v_call: TRBV20-1; d_call: -; j_call: TRBJ2-1; clone_size: many; cdr3_aa: CSAGRTYNEQFF; cdr3_nt: TGCAGTGCAGGGCGGACGTACAATGAGCAGTTCTTC
v_call: TRBV3-1; d_call: -; j_call: TRBJ2-3; clone_size: many; cdr3_aa: CASSLRIDTQYF; cdr3_nt: TGTGCCAGCAGCCTCAGGATAGATACGCAGTATTTT
v_call: TRBV24-1; d_call: -; j_call: TRBJ1-1; clone_size: -; cdr3_aa: CATSDLVGTEAFF; cdr3_nt: TGTGCCACCAGTGATCTTGTGGGGACTGAAGCTTTCTTT
v_call: TRBV7-8; d_call: TRBD1; j_call: TRBJ2-7; clone_size: -; cdr3_aa: CASSYLWGQPYEQYF; cdr3_nt: TGTGCCAGCAGTTACCTCTGGGGACAGCCCTACGAGCAGTACTTC
v_call: TRBV6-1; d_call: TRBD1; j_call: TRBJ2-5; clone_size: few; cdr3_aa: CASRTGQVSKETQYF; cdr3_nt: TGTGCCAGCAGGACCGGACAGGTTTCCAAAGAGACCCAGTACTTC
v_call: TRBV2; d_call: -; j_call: TRBJ2-1; clone_size: few; cdr3_aa: CASSGELEQFF; cdr3_nt: TGTGCCAGCAGTGGCGAGCTTGAGCAGTTCTTC
v_call: TRBV29-1; d_call: -; j_call: TRBJ2-1; clone_size: -; cdr3_aa: CSVKDYANEQFF; cdr3_nt: TGCAGCGTGAAAGACTATGCCAATGAGCAGTTCTTC
v_call: TRBV24-1; d_call: TRBD1; j_call: TRBJ2-6; clone_size: -; cdr3_aa: CATSDTGDSYSGANVLTF; cdr3_nt: TGTGCCACCAGTGATACTGGGGACAGTTACTCTGGGGCCAACGTCCTGACTTTC
v_call: TRBV5-6; d_call: -; j_call: TRBJ2-2; clone_size: -; cdr3_aa: CASSLPGTNTGELFF; cdr3_nt: TGTGCCAGCAGCCTGCCGGGAACGAACACCGGGGAGCTGTTTTTT
v_call: TRBV27; d_call: -; j_call: TRBJ2-5; clone_size: -; cdr3_aa: CASSYRARETQYF; cdr3_nt: TGTGCCAGCAGTTACCGGGCCAGGGAGACCCAGTACTTC
v_call: TRBV5-1; d_call: TRBD1; j_call: TRBJ1-2; clone_size: -; cdr3_aa: CASSKAAQGVGYTF; cdr3_nt: TGCGCCAGCAGCAAAGCTGCCCAGGGGGTTGGCTACACCTTC
v_call: TRBV12-3/TRBV12-4; d_call: TRBD1; j_call: TRBJ1-5; clone_size: many; cdr3_aa: CASSLRGSSNQPQHF; cdr3_nt: TGTGCCAGCAGTCTCAGGGGGTCTAGCAATCAGCCCCAGCATTTT
v_call: TRBV20-1; d_call: -; j_call: TRBJ2-1; clone_size: once; cdr3_aa: CSASPPELPAYNEQFF; cdr3_nt: TGCAGTGCCTCCCCCCCGGAGTTACCGGCATACAATGAGCAGTTCTTC
v_call: TRBV12-3/TRBV12-4; d_call: -; j_call: TRBJ2-1; clone_size: -; cdr3_aa: CASSLRRGRYNEQFF; cdr3_nt: TGTGCCAGCAGTTTAAGACGGGGCCGCTACAATGAGCAGTTCTTC
v_call: TRBV5-1; d_call: -; j_call: TRBJ2-5; clone_size: few; cdr3_aa: CASSLNRYQETQYF; cdr3_nt: TGCGCCAGCAGCTTAAACAGGTACCAAGAGACCCAGTACTTC
v_call: TRBV20-1; d_call: -; j_call: TRBJ2-5; clone_size: -; cdr3_aa: CSARVEVTAVPRTQYF; cdr3_nt: TGCAGCGCTAGAGTGGAGGTCACCGCGGTACCGAGAACCCAGTACTTC
v_call: TRBV6-1; d_call: -; j_call: TRBJ1-2; clone_size: few; cdr3_aa: CASSRMVTKVGYGYTF; cdr3_nt: TGTGCCAGCTCAAGAATGGTTACAAAAGTGGGATATGGCTACACCTTC
v_call: TRBV9; d_call: -; j_call: TRBJ1-2; clone_size: few; cdr3_aa: CASSVSGMGGYTF; cdr3_nt: TGTGCCAGCAGCGTCTCAGGGATGGGAGGCTACACCTTC
v_call: TRBV9; d_call: -; j_call: TRBJ2-7; clone_size: few; cdr3_aa: CASSVVEEDEQYF; cdr3_nt: TGTGCCAGCAGCGTAGTAGAGGAGGACGAGCAGTACTTC
v_call: TRBV5-1; d_call: TRBD1; j_call: TRBJ2-7; clone_size: -; cdr3_aa: CASSLEVLGQANEQYF; cdr3_nt: TGCGCCAGCAGCTTGGAAGTGTTAGGACAGGCGAACGAGCAGTACTTC
v_call: TRBV25-1; d_call: -; j_call: TRBJ2-3; clone_size: few; cdr3_aa: CASSPSPQGVTDTQYF; cdr3_nt: TGTGCCAGCAGTCCATCACCGCAGGGCGTCACAGATACGCAGTATTTT
v_call: TRBV5-6; d_call: -; j_call: TRBJ2-2; clone_size: few; cdr3_aa: CASSLVPRNTGELFF; cdr3_nt: TGTGCCAGCAGCTTGGTCCCCAGAAACACCGGGGAGCTGTTTTTT
v_call: TRBV7-9; d_call: -; j_call: TRBJ1-2; clone_size: -; cdr3_aa: CASSVTSGVDSGYTF; cdr3_nt: TGTGCCAGCAGCGTCACGTCCGGGGTTGACTCTGGCTACACCTTC
v_call: TRBV3-1; d_call: -; j_call: TRBJ2-7; clone_size: -; cdr3_aa: CASSQGPGDKQYF; cdr3_nt: TGTGCCAGCAGCCAAGGGCCAGGGGACAAGCAGTACTTC
v_call: TRBV7-9; d_call: -; j_call: TRBJ1-1; clone_size: few; cdr3_aa: CASSLVQGSTEAFF; cdr3_nt: TGTGCCAGCAGCTTAGTACAGGGATCGACTGAAGCTTTCTTT
v_call: TRBV4-1; d_call: TRBD1; j_call: TRBJ2-3; clone_size: -; cdr3_aa: CASSQHRGTDTQYF; cdr3_nt: TGCGCCAGCAGCCAACACAGGGGTACAGATACGCAGTATTTT
v_call: TRBV6-1; d_call: -; j_call: TRBJ1-2; clone_size: few; cdr3_aa: CASRRTLRVGKYGYTF; cdr3_nt: TGTGCCAGCAGGCGAACCCTAAGAGTGGGGAAATATGGCTACACCTTC
v_call: TRBV5-1; d_call: -; j_call: TRBJ1-1; clone_size: few; cdr3_aa: CASILGGRIMNTEAFF; cdr3_nt: TGCGCCAGCATCTTGGGGGGACGGATCATGAACACTGAAGCTTTCTTT
v_call: TRBV5-1; d_call: -; j_call: TRBJ2-4; clone_size: many; cdr3_aa: CASSLPTGTGNIQYF; cdr3_nt: TGCGCCAGCAGCTTGCCGACCGGGACGGGAAACATTCAGTACTTC
v_call: TRBV5-6; d_call: TRBD1; j_call: TRBJ2-7; clone_size: -; cdr3_aa: CASIGTDNYEQYF; cdr3_nt: TGTGCCAGCATAGGGACAGACAACTACGAGCAGTACTTC
v_call: TRBV20-1; d_call: -; j_call: TRBJ1-2; clone_size: -; cdr3_aa: CSARECYGYTF; cdr3_nt: TGCAGTGCTAGAGAATGCTACGGCTACACCTTC
v_call: TRBV20-1; d_call: TRBD1; j_call: TRBJ1-2; clone_size: -; cdr3_aa: CSARDRGLGLYTF; cdr3_nt: TGCAGTGCTAGGGACAGGGGTTTGGGGCTCTACACCTTC
v_call: TRBV5-6; d_call: TRBD2; j_call: TRBJ2-5; clone_size: -; cdr3_aa: CASRLGLAGPQETQYF; cdr3_nt: TGTGCCAGCAGACTGGGACTAGCGGGGCCCCAAGAGACCCAGTACTTC
v_call: TRBV9; d_call: -; j_call: TRBJ2-1; clone_size: -; cdr3_aa: CASSGGLPGNEQFF; cdr3_nt: TGTGCCAGCAGCGGGGGACTCCCGGGCAATGAGCAGTTCTTC
v_call: TRBV20-1; d_call: -; j_call: TRBJ2-1; clone_size: -; cdr3_aa: CSASTSKVNEQFF; cdr3_nt: TGCAGTGCAAGTACCAGCAAAGTCAATGAGCAGTTCTTC
v_call: TRBV5-1; d_call: -; j_call: TRBJ2-7; clone_size: few; cdr3_aa: CASSFSSLNEQYF; cdr3_nt: TGCGCCAGCAGCTTTAGCAGTTTAAACGAGCAGTACTTC
v_call: TRBV10-3; d_call: -; j_call: TRBJ1-4; clone_size: few; cdr3_aa: CAISESGLGEKLFF; cdr3_nt: TGTGCCATCAGTGAGTCGGGTCTTGGGGAAAAACTGTTTTTT
v_call: TRBV5-6; d_call: -; j_call: TRBJ2-2; clone_size: -; cdr3_aa: CASMSGAGELFF; cdr3_nt: TGTGCCAGCATGTCTGGGGCCGGGGAGCTGTTTTTT
v_call: TRBV7-9; d_call: -; j_call: TRBJ1-1; clone_size: few; cdr3_aa: CASSLVRGADTEAFF; cdr3_nt: TGTGCCAGCAGCTTAGTGAGGGGCGCAGACACTGAAGCTTTCTTT
v_call: TRBV4-1; d_call: -; j_call: TRBJ2-1; clone_size: -; cdr3_aa: CASSQDREIPRNEQFF; cdr3_nt: TGCGCCAGCAGCCAAGATAGAGAGATACCCCGCAATGAGCAGTTCTTC
v_call: TRBV7-6; d_call: TRBD2; j_call: TRBJ2-2; clone_size: few; cdr3_aa: CASSLGTSGTKFANTGELFF; cdr3_nt: TGTGCCAGCAGCTTGGGGACTAGCGGGACCAAGTTCGCGAACACCGGGGAGCTGTTTTTT
v_call: TRBV6-1; d_call: TRBD1; j_call: TRBJ1-1; clone_size: -; cdr3_aa: CASTRGQGVTNTEAFF; cdr3_nt: TGTGCCAGCACCCGGGGACAGGGAGTAACGAACACTGAAGCTTTCTTT
v_call: TRBV27; d_call: -; j_call: TRBJ2-3; clone_size: few; cdr3_aa: CASCSGVGPGTDTQYF; cdr3_nt: TGTGCCAGCTGTAGTGGGGTGGGGCCCGGCACAGATACGCAGTATTTT
v_call: TRBV7-8; d_call: -; j_call: TRBJ1-6; clone_size: -; cdr3_aa: CASSPGPKNSPLHF; cdr3_nt: TGTGCCAGCAGCCCGGGACCGAAAAATTCACCCCTCCACTTT
v_call: TRBV6-5; d_call: -; j_call: TRBJ2-7; clone_size: few; cdr3_aa: CASSYKEGVYEQYF; cdr3_nt: TGTGCCAGCAGTTACAAGGAGGGAGTGTACGAGCAGTACTTC